This T cell receptor beta chain was captured by sequencing in a study of cytomegalovirus exposure and HLA in healthy donors. Study details: The study's early data release held tens of millions of unique TCRs from HLA-typed donors. Overall study findings and caveats: Sequencing probably produced one cluster of sequence variants that were highly shared.

Both 60 Vbeta primers and 13 Jbeta primers went into the PCR. As processed by the authors: Roughly 10 million shared chains were among approximately 87 million unique TCR beta chains counted in a later analysis. The data were produced by immunoSEQ multiplex PCR, yet TCRdb's version contains in-frame clones alone and is incomplete. The V and J calls and the clone size are those of that table, but D and trimming were determined from the DNA. Of fewer than 150,000 clones in the sample, more than 80% were seen once. Donors in the study were healthy people who gave bone marrow. The V end lost 7 bases, the J end lost 5 bases, and 20 bases lay between the germline ends. This CDR3 is built from 16 residues. The germline V gene has CDR1 MDHEN and CDR2 SYDVKM. A note on this clone: Its antigen is unidentified.

This sequence originates from a woman under 40 in good health and CMV-seropositive. The chain combines TRBV28 with TRBJ1-4, with D possibly being TRBD1 (5 bases). Sequences were obtained from PBMCs. CDR3 amino acids: CASTNLGEAGNEKLFF. Here the CDR3 DNA reads TGTGCCAGCACCAACCTGGGGGAGGCAGGGAATGAAAAACTGTTTTTT.